This entry concerns a single T cell receptor beta chain. These data originate in a study of blood T cell repertoires in COVID-19. Profiled with immunoSEQ multiplex PCR; TCRdb holds only in-frame clones, not every one. In the table there are roughly 440,000 clones, 88% of which are singletons. Input material: peripheral blood. This sequence was found in a woman between 45 and 60 years old with COVID-19, enrolled during active disease.

This chain's CDR3 is CASSISGTGGRNTEAFF. CDR3 nucleotide sequence: TGTGCCAGTAGTATATCCGGGACAGGGGGCAGGAACACTGAAGCTTTCTTT. The V and J genes are TRBV19 and TRBJ1-1; 12 positions agree with TRBD1. V was clipped by 2 bases and J by 1 base; unmatched bases: 5. This CDR3 spans 17 amino acids. Germline V gives CDR1 LNHDA, CDR2 SQIVND (reference sequence).